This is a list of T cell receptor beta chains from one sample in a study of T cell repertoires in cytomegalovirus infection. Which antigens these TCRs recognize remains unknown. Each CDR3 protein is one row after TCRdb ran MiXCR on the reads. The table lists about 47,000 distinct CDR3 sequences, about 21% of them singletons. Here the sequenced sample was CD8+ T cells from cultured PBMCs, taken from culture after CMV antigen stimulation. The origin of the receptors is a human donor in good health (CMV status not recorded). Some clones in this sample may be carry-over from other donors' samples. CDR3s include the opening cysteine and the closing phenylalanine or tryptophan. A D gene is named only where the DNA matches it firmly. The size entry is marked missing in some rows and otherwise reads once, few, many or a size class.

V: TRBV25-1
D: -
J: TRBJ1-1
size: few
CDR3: CASSGSPGQNTEAFF
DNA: TGTGCCAGCAGTGGCTCCCCCGGCCAGAACACTGAAGCTTTCTTT

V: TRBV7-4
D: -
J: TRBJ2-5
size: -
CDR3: CASSLGQPETQYF
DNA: TGTGCCAGCAGCCTCGGACAGCCAGAGACCCAGTACTTC

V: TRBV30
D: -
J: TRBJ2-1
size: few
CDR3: CAWSAGGANEQFF
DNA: TGTGCCTGGAGCGCGGGCGGGGCCAATGAGCAGTTCTTC

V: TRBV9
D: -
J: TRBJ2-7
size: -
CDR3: CASSPPTSYEQYF
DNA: TGTGCCAGCAGCCCCCCTACCTCCTACGAGCAGTACTTC

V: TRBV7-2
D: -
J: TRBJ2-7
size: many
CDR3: CASSPGTAPSYEQYF
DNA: TGTGCCAGCAGCCCAGGGACGGCGCCTAGCTACGAGCAGTACTTC

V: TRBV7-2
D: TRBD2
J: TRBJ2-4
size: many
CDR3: CASSLGAGGGNIQYF
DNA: TGTGCCAGCAGCTTAGGGGCGGGGGGAGGAAACATTCAGTACTTC

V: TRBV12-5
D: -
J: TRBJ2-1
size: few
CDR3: CASVKGGGNEQFF
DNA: TGTGCTAGTGTTAAGGGGGGAGGCAATGAGCAGTTCTTC

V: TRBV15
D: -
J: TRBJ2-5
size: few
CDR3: CATSRDTRAAQETQYF
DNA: TGTGCCACCAGCAGAGACACCAGGGCAGCTCAAGAGACCCAGTACTTC

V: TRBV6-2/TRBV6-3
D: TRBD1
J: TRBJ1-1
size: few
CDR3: CASSYAPGDRGTEAFF
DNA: TGTGCCAGCAGTTATGCCCCCGGAGACAGGGGCACTGAAGCTTTCTTT

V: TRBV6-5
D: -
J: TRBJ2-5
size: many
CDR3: CASSLGMWEEVETQYF
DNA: TGTGCCAGCAGTCTTGGTATGTGGGAGGAAGTGGAGACCCAGTACTTC

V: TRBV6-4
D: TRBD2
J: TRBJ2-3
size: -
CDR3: CASSPETSGGTDTQYF
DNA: TGTGCCAGCAGTCCAGAGACTAGCGGGGGCACAGATACGCAGTATTTT

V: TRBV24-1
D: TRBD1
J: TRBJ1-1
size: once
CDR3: CATRPGTGGRTEAFF
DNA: TGTGCCACCCGCCCCGGGACAGGGGGCCGAACTGAAGCTTTCTTT